Sequencing of this T cell receptor beta chain was carried out in a study of T cells in Graves' hyperthyroidism and ophthalmopathy. RNA transcripts gave rise to amplified TCR beta CDR3 regions. TCR CDR3 underwent first-round RT-PCR with the HTBI primer set. Via MiXCR, TCRdb re-called the multiplex PCR reads, giving one row per CDR3 protein. This sample has 500,000 to 650,000 distinct CDR3 sequences, with roughly 18% found just once. CDR3 length equals 17 residues. Trimming removed 3 bases at V and 3 bases at J, with 17 bases between. This clonotype was detected many times. The sequenced sample consisted of blood. This sequence joins TRBV12-3 or TRBV12-4 and TRBJ2-2, with D perhaps TRBD2 (6 bases). This receptor was obtained from a woman between 18 and 29 years old with Graves' ophthalmopathy. The CDR3 DNA is TGTGCCAGCAGTTTGCCCCCCAGCAGGGAGGACACCGGGGAGCTGTTTTTT. Its protein is CASSLPPSREDTGELFF.